This T cell receptor beta chain was recovered during a study of blood T cell repertoires in COVID-19. Measured with immunoSEQ multiplex PCR; TCRdb has only the in-frame clones, and not every one. This table has tens of thousands of clones, about 91% appearing once. Sequenced material: peripheral blood. The receptor was isolated from a woman in her 70s with acute or convalescent COVID-19.

The CDR3 nucleotides are TGCGCCAGCAGCTTAGGACTAGCGGGGTCAGATACGCAGTATTTT. It specifies CASSLGLAGSDTQYF. The chain carries TRBV5-1 and TRBJ2-3, with 12 nucleotides matching TRBD2. Germline values: CDR1 SGHRS, CDR2 YFSETQ. The CDR3 extends over 15 amino acids. Losses at the gene ends were 2 bases for V and 4 bases for J; bases not matched to a gene: 2.